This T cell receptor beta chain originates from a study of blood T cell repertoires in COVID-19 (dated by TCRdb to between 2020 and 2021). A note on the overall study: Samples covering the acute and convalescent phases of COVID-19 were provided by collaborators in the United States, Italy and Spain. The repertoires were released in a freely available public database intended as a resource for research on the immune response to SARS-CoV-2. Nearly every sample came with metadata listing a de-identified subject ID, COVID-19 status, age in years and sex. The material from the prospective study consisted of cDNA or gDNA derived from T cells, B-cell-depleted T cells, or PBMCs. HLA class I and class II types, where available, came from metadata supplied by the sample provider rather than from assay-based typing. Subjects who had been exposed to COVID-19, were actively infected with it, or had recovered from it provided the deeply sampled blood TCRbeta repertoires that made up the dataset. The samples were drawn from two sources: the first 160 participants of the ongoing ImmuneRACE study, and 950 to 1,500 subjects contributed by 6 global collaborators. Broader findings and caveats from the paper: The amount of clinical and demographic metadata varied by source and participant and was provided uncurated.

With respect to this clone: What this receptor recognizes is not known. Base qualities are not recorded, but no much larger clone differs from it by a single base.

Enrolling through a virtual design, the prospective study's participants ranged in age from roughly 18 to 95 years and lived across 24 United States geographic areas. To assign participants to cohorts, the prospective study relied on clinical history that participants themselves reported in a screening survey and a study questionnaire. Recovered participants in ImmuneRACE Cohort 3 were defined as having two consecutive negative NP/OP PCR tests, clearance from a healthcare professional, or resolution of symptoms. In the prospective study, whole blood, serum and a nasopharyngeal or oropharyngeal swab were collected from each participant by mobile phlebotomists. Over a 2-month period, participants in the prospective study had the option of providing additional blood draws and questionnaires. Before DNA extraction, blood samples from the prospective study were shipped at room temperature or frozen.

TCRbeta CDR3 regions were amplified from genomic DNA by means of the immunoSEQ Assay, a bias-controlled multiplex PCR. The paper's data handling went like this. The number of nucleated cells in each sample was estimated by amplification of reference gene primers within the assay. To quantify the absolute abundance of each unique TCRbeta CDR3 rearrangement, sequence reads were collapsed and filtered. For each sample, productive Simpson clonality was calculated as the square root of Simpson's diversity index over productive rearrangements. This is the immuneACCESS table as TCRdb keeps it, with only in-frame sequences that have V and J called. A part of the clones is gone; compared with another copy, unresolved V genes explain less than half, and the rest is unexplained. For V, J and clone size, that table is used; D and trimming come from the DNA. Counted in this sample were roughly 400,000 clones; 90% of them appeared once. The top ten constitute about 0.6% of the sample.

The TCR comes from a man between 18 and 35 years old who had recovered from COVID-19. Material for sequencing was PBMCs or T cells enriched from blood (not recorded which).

This receptor carries the CDR3 CASSLLQWGRTGGAGNTIYF. The DNA sequence is given as TGTGCCAGCAGCCTTCTCCAATGGGGGCGAACAGGGGGCGCGGGAAACACCATATATTTT. The sequence joins TRBV3-1 (or the pseudogene TRBV3-2) to TRBJ1-3, and TRBD1 matches 9 of the central bases. From the germline V gene (reference sequence), CDR1 is LGHDT and CDR2 is YNNKEL. CDR3 length: 20 amino acids, cysteine to phenylalanine. The read is trimmed to its CDR3 DNA, 60 bases read in frame from base 1. Unmatched junction bases come to 20, with V trimmed by 4 bases and J by 4 bases.